The 16 T cell receptor beta chains below come from one sample, sequenced in a study of Graves' ophthalmopathy and Graves' hyperthyroidism. RNA transcripts served as template for amplifying TCR beta CDR3 sequences. HTBI primers primed a first-round RT-PCR, and a second-round multiplex PCR followed. MiXCR was run by TCRdb on the multiplex PCR reads, yielding one entry per CDR3 protein. Here the sample spans 220,000 or so distinct CDR3 sequences, around a fifth being singletons. The sequencing sample was made of peripheral blood. The receptor source for this set is a woman between 50 and 59 years old with Graves' ophthalmopathy.

This clonotype showed up many times. The chain is built from TRBV20-1 and TRBJ1-5, with 9 bases that match TRBD1. From germline, CDR1 is DFQATT and CDR2 SNEGSKA (reference sequence). The V segment lost 3 bases and the J segment 4 bases; nucleotides outside the gene matches: 16. This CDR3 is built from 18 residues. The CDR3 spells CSARAPPGTGIWNQPQHF. The DNA of the CDR3 is TGCAGTGCTAGGGCTCCTCCCGGGACAGGGATTTGGAATCAGCCCCAGCATTTT.

This clonotype was recorded at least ten times. This chain joins TRBV29-1 and TRBJ2-7, with TRBD1 identical over 8 bases. Looked up from germline, CDR1 is SQVTM and CDR2 is ANQGSEA. The CDR3 contains 15 residues. V was pared by 5 bases and J by 4 bases, with 13 bases of the junction left unmatched. The CDR3 here is CSVTSPGQVSYEQYF. The CDR3 nucleotides read TGCAGCGTTACATCACCGGGACAGGTGTCTTACGAGCAGTACTTC.

The rearrangement uses TRBV20-1 and TRBJ2-4; D is unresolved. CDR3 length: 15 amino acids. The V gene's germline CDR1 is DFQATT and CDR2 SNEGSKA (reference sequence). Trimming shortened V by 0 bases and J by 3 bases, and 12 bases separated the two germline ends. Here the CDR3 DNA reads TGCAGTGCTAGAGACCCTCCAAGCCTCAAAAACATTCAGTACTTC. It codes for CSARDPPSLKNIQYF.

The chain is built from TRBV5-1 and TRBJ2-2; D not resolved. CDR3 length equals 15 residues. Trimming stripped 0 bases from V and 2 bases from J, with 8 bases between. Germline CDR1 and CDR2: SGHRS and YFSETQ. CDR3 loop: CASSLAVENTGELFF. DNA of the CDR3: TGCGCCAGCAGCTTGGCAGTGGAAAACACCGGGGAGCTGTTTTTT.

In DNA, the CDR3 is TGTGCCAGCAGCTTAGTTGCTGGGGGTGCCCAGTACTTC. Translated, it gives CASSLVAGGAQYF. The gene calls are TRBV11-2 and TRBJ2-5; D is perhaps TRBD1 or TRBD2 (5 bases each). This CDR3 spans 13 amino acids. Germline-derived CDR1 and CDR2 are SGHAT and FQNNGV. V was cut by 1 base and J by 9 bases, with 12 bases left in between.

This clonotype was recorded at least ten times. The V gene is TRBV3-1, the J gene TRBJ2-5; TRBD2 aligns across 7 bases. Trimming at V came to 3 bases and at J to 5 bases, leaving 9 bases not matched to a gene. Germline CDR1 is LGHDT and CDR2 is YNNKEL (reference sequence). There are 15 residues in the CDR3. CDR3 sequence: CASSHLGGSGETQYF. The CDR3 DNA follows: TGTGCCAGCAGCCATTTGGGAGGGAGTGGCGAGACCCAGTACTTC.

V gene TRBV11-2 combines with J gene TRBJ1-6, with D possibly TRBD1 on 6 matching bases. CDR3 length: 12 residues. The germline V and J ends were trimmed by 8 bases and 7 bases, with 9 bases remaining between them. Germline assignment: CDR1 SGHAT and CDR2 FQNNGV. This chain's CDR3 is CASGQLNSPLHF. CDR3 bases: TGTGCCAGCGGACAGCTCAATTCACCCCTCCACTTT.

The rearrangement uses TRBV10-3 and TRBJ1-2; maybe TRBD1 (6 bases). CDR3 size: 14 residues. The germline V gene encodes CDR1 ENHRY and CDR2 SYGVKD. Trimming shortened V by 7 bases and J by 1 base, and 13 bases separated the two germline ends. CDR3 sequence: CAITGDANNYGYTF. In DNA form, the CDR3 reads TGTGCCATCACAGGGGACGCGAATAACTATGGCTACACCTTC.

This clonotype was counted ten times or more. This chain links TRBV7-6 with TRBJ2-2; 9 bases match TRBD2. V lost 8 bases and J lost 8; bases outside the gene matches: 12. The CDR3 runs to 15 residues. Germline V lookup: CDR1 SGHVS, CDR2 FNYEAQ. The CDR3 protein is CASGPEAGGGGELFF. As DNA, the CDR3 is TGTGCCAGCGGCCCCGAAGCGGGAGGCGGGGGGGAGCTGTTTTTT.

There are many counts of this clonotype. The chain combines TRBV6-2 or TRBV6-3 with TRBJ2-5; D perhaps matches TRBD1 (5 bases). The germline gives CDR1 MNHEY, CDR2 SVGEGT. CDR3 size: 12 residues. The V and J ends lost 5 bases and 1 base respectively, with 5 bases between them. CDR3 DNA: TGTGCCAGCAGTAGGGGCCAAGAGACCCAGTACTTC. It is translated as CASSRGQETQYF.

This clonotype was detected ten times or more. This rearrangement joins TRBV19 to TRBJ1-1, with a weak D call TRBD1 (6 bases). CDR1 is LNHDA, CDR2 SQIVND, per germline (reference sequence). This CDR3 comprises 15 residues. Trimming pared 7 bases from V and 2 bases from J, leaving 17 bases between. CDR3 DNA: TGTGCCAGTATGGCCTGGGCAGGGGAAAACACTGAAGCTTTCTTT. It specifies CASMAWAGENTEAFF.

This clonotype has at least ten counts. This sequence joins TRBV19 and TRBJ2-2, with 11 bases lining up with TRBD2. With V trimmed by 6 bases and J by 3 bases, 3 bases remained unmatched. This CDR3 spans 15 amino acids. The germline CDR1 and CDR2 sequences are LNHDA and SQIVND (reference sequence). In nucleotides, the CDR3 is TGTGCCAGTAGCTCGGGACTAGCGGACACCGGGGAGCTGTTTTTT. Amino acid sequence: CASSSGLADTGELFF.

This clonotype has ten or more counts. As the CDR3 is not closed by the conserved phenylalanine or tryptophan, this likely results from a read error. The chain combines TRBV7-3 with TRBJ2-7; 9 bases fit TRBD2. CDR1 is SGHTA and CDR2 is FQGTGA in the germline V gene. Trimming at V came to 2 bases and at J to 4 bases, leaving 3 bases not matched to a gene. This CDR3 spans 14 amino acids. The CDR3 DNA is TGTGCCAGCAGCTTACGCGGGAGGGAATACGAGCAGTACCTC. Translated, it gives CASSLRGREYEQYL.

The sample holds many counts of this clonotype. This sequence joins TRBV28 and TRBJ2-7; D may be TRBD1 (6 bases). Looked up from germline, CDR1 is MDHEN and CDR2 is SYDVKM. The CDR3 is 14 residues long. The germline V and J ends were trimmed by 1 base and 6 bases, with 13 bases remaining between them. The CDR3 DNA reads TGTGCCAGCAGTTTATACAGGGAGAGGTTCGAGCAGTACTTC. It specifies CASSLYRERFEQYF.

This clonotype was recorded many times. V usage is TRBV19 and J usage is TRBJ1-2; tentatively, D is TRBD1 (5 bases). Per germline, CDR1 LNHDA and CDR2 SQIVND (reference sequence). V lost 7 bases to trimming and J lost 5 bases, with 20 bases between them. The CDR3 contains 15 residues. CDR3 in DNA: TGTGCCAGTACTGGGACGTACCTAGGCGGGTATGGCTACACCTTC. Protein product: CASTGTYLGGYGYTF.

This clonotype came up many times. The chain is built from TRBV19 and TRBJ2-7, with 7 nucleotides matching TRBD1. The CDR3 totals 15 residues. The V gene's germline CDR1 is LNHDA and CDR2 SQIVND (reference sequence). With V trimmed by 1 base and J by 0 bases, 3 bases remained unmatched. The CDR3 sequence: CASSIVQGSSYEQYF. CDR3 nucleotides: TGTGCCAGTAGTATAGTACAGGGGAGCTCCTACGAGCAGTACTTC. Together with reference TRBV19 and TRBJ2-7, the CDR3 gives the full variable domain: DGGITQSPKYLFRKEGQNVTLSCEQNLNHDAMYWYRQDPGQGLRLIYYSQIVNDFQKGDIAEGYSVSREKKESFPLTVTSAQKNPTAFYLCASSIVQGSSYEQYFGPGTRLTVT.